The present entry profiles one T cell receptor (beta chain) with its context. Ten or more counts support this clonotype. Its specific antigen is unknown. There are no base qualities to consult, and no much larger clone falls within one base. The data were taken from a study of T-cell reconstitution after alpha-beta-depleted transplantation in children (dated by TCRdb to the mid-2010s). Concerning the study at large: Using TCR repertoire profiling, the study quantitatively followed how T-cell immune reconstitution unfolded in children after TCRalphabeta/CD19-depleted allogeneic hematopoietic cell transplantation.

Results the study describes overall, beyond this receptor: Over the following months the frequencies of hyperexpanded clones went down, and after one year T-cell counts and TCRbeta diversity were mostly credited to newly produced T cells. The apparently early alphabetaT-cell count recovery about two months after transplant was reportedly dependent on only several hundred rapidly expanded clones derived from non-depleted graft cells. The high TCRbeta diversity at day 60 in some patients was ascribed to recipient T cells and intrathymic progenitors that had survived conditioning.

The sample's treatment or condition label, decoded: allogeneic hematopoietic cell transplantation with graft depleted of TCRalphabeta T cells and CD19 B cells. Transplant recipients were children who received TCRalphabeta/CD19-depleted allogeneic hematopoietic cell grafts. Library generation was performed with PCR. The data were produced on an Illumina HiSeq 2500. To normalize quantification of the TCRbeta repertoire, the TCR libraries were built with molecular barcoding that relied on unique molecular identifiers. The public reads were reanalyzed by TCRdb: fastp trimming at Q25, MiXCR alignment, in-frame beta chains only. A single entry per CDR3 protein holds the most common genes and DNA from its merged rows. The sample table shows 700,000 to 950,000 distinct CDR3 sequences, and roughly 15% are seen once. Jointly, the top ten make up approximately 5% of the sample. Here V drops 2 bases and J drops 7 bases, and the junction holds 7 bases not matched to any gene. The CDR3 spans 14 residues, from the cysteine through the phenylalanine. The CDR3 DNA has 42 bases and is translated from base 1. The germline V gene specifies SQVTM as CDR1 and ANQGSEA as CDR2.

The clonotype originates from a male patient under 18 who had a stem cell transplant for acute lymphoblastic leukemia, so the T cells may come from the graft donor. The specimen was PBMCs, mostly from graft donor cells, collected 360 days after TCRalphabeta/CD19-depleted stem cell transplant. The chain was built from TRBV29-1 and TRBJ2-3, with TRBD1 matching 9 junction bases. The DNA is TGCAGCGTTGAACCGGGACAGGGAGTAAATACGCAGTATTTT. Its coded protein is CSVEPGQGVNTQYF.